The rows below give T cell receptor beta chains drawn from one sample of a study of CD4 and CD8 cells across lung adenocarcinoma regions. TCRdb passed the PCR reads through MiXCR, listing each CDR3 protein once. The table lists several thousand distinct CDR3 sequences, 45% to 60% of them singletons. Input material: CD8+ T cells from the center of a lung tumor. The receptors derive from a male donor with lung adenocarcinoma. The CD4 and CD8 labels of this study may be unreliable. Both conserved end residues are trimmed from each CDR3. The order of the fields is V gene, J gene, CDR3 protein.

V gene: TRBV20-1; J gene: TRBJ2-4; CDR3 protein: SARLSRDLLKNIQY
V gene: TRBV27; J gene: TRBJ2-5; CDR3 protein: ASSPTGAWETQY
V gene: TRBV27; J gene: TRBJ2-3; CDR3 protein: ASSCAGRGGRNQETQY
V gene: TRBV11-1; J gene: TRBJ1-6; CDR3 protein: ASSFRGNNSPLH
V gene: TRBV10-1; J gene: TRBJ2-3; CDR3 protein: ASSLGQSTDTQY
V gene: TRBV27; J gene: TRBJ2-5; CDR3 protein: ASRRQGLQETQY
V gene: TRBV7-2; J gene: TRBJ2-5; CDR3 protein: ASSLVRSGTQY
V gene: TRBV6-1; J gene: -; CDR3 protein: ASSDRGYDGQY
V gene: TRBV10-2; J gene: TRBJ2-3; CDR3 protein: ASSVQAGADTQY
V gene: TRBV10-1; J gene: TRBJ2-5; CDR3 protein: ASSESGTSGTETQY
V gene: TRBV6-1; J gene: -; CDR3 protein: ASREPGQGVEQY
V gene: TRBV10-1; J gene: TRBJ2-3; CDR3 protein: ASSGGRDRETQY
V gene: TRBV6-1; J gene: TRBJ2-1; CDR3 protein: ASSSPGGSYNEQF
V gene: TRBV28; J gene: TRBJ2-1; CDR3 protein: ASSHRGSGFYNEQF
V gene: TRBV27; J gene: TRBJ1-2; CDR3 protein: ASSPSRGNYGST
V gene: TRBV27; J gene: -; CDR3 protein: ASSSQLAGGLDEQY
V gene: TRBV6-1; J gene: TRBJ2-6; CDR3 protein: ASSVRDQVGANDQY
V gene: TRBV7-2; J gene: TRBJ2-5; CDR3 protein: ASSTDTLGETQY
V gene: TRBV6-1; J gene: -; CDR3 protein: ASSTGTSGSYEQY
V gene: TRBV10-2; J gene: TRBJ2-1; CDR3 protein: ASSVPSEQF
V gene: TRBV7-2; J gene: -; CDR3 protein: ASSLQYEQY
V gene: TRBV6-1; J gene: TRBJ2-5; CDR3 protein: ASSARLAGDQETQY
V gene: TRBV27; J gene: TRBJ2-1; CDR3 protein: ASSQDLLPGNEQF
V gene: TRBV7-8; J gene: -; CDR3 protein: ASSLFGWGDQETQY
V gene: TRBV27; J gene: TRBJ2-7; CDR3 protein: ASSARDRPYEQY
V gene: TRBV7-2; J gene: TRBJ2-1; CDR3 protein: ASSLAGGSYEQF
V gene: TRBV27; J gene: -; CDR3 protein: ASSSPRAGGTDIQY
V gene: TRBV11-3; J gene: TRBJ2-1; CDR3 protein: ASSLVDNEQF